These T cell receptor beta chains were read from a single sample in a study of blood T cell repertoires in COVID-19. Profiled with immunoSEQ multiplex PCR; TCRdb holds only in-frame clones, not every one. The data show fewer than 250,000 clones, approximately 80% seen once. Input material: peripheral blood. The receptors derive from a woman in her forties or fifties with acute or convalescent COVID-19. Both conserved end residues are part of each CDR3. Fields, in order: V gene, D gene, clone size, J gene, CDR3 protein, CDR3 DNA. D genes are given only for firm matches. Expanded clones get a size class; other rows say once, few or many, or leave the size out.

>TRBV19|-|-|TRBJ2-2
CASSLVRARTGELFF
TGTGCCAGTAGTCTCGTCAGGGCCCGGACCGGGGAGCTGTTTTTT
>TRBV27|-|-|TRBJ1-2
CASSFRGGYGYTF
TGTGCCAGCAGTTTTAGGGGAGGGTATGGCTACACCTTC
>TRBV6-2/TRBV6-3|TRBD2|once|TRBJ2-3
CASSRGGAAGTQYF
TGTGCCAGCAGTCGCGGGGGGGCCGCGGGTACGCAGTATTTT
>TRBV28|-|-|TRBJ1-4
CASSVAAEKLFF
TGTGCCAGCAGTGTAGCGGCTGAAAAACTGTTTTTT
>TRBV28|TRBD1|-|TRBJ2-1
CASSFDRGPYNEQFF
TGTGCCAGCAGTTTCGACAGGGGCCCCTACAATGAGCAGTTCTTC
>TRBV7-8|-|-|TRBJ1-1
CASTPTEMNTEAFF
TGTGCCAGCACCCCCACTGAAATGAACACTGAAGCTTTCTTT
>TRBV10-1|TRBD2|-|TRBJ2-7
CASSESGRDHEQYF
TGCGCCAGCAGTGAAAGCGGGAGGGATCACGAGCAGTACTTC
>TRBV7-2|-|-|TRBJ1-1
CASSWGRGTEAFF
TGTGCCAGCAGCTGGGGGAGGGGGACTGAAGCTTTCTTT
>TRBV28|TRBD1|-|TRBJ1-2
CASSLTQQGAYGYTF
TGTGCCAGCAGTTTAACCCAACAGGGGGCCTATGGCTACACCTTC
>TRBV6-4|TRBD2|-|TRBJ2-3
CASSDIAGGITDTQYF
TGTGCCAGCAGTGACATAGCGGGAGGGATCACAGATACGCAGTATTTT
>TRBV18|TRBD2|-|TRBJ2-7
CASSPSGGVSSYEQYF
TGTGCCAGCTCACCATCGGGGGGGGTGAGCTCCTACGAGCAGTACTTC
>TRBV2|TRBD2|many|TRBJ2-7
CASSGTSVSSYEQYF
TGTGCCAGCAGTGGGACTAGCGTTAGCTCCTACGAGCAGTACTTC
>TRBV19|TRBD1|-|TRBJ1-2
CASTPYKAGGWNYGYTF
TGTGCCAGTACACCGTATAAGGCAGGGGGCTGGAACTATGGCTACACCTTC
>TRBV7-2|TRBD2|-|TRBJ2-7
CASSLAAGGSYEQYF
TGTGCCAGCAGCTTAGCAGCGGGGGGCTCCTACGAGCAGTACTTC
>TRBV3-1/TRBV3-2|TRBD1|-|TRBJ2-1
CASRTGSSNEQFF
TGTGCCAGCAGGACAGGGAGTAGCAATGAGCAGTTCTTC
>TRBV10-1|TRBD2|-|TRBJ2-3
CASSGTSGSTDTQYF
TGCGCCAGCAGTGGGACTAGCGGAAGCACAGATACGCAGTATTTT
>TRBV28|-|few|TRBJ1-5
CASRRTRGYNQPQHF
TGTGCCAGCAGACGAACCCGCGGGTATAATCAGCCCCAGCATTTT
>TRBV5-1|-|-|TRBJ2-2
CASSLPGSNTGELFF
TGCGCCAGCAGCTTGCCAGGCTCGAACACCGGGGAGCTGTTTTTT
>TRBV9|TRBD1|-|TRBJ1-1
CASSVRQGTNTEAFF
TGTGCCAGCAGCGTAAGACAGGGGACGAACACTGAAGCTTTCTTT
>TRBV20-1|-|-|TRBJ1-4
CSVHNEKLFF
TGCAGTGTCCATAATGAAAAACTGTTTTTT
>TRBV19|-|-|TRBJ2-3
CASGTLAVVDTQYF
TGTGCCAGTGGGACTTTGGCTGTAGTGGATACGCAGTATTTT
>TRBV28|TRBD1|-|TRBJ1-5
CASSLSGQTNQPQHF
TGTGCCAGCAGTTTATCGGGACAGACCAATCAGCCCCAGCATTTT
>TRBV7-8|-|-|TRBJ1-1
CASSRVPGELEAFF
TGTGCCAGCAGCCGAGTTCCCGGGGAACTTGAAGCTTTCTTT
>TRBV7-2|TRBD1|-|TRBJ2-7
CASSFKQGARVEQYF
TGTGCCAGCAGCTTTAAACAGGGGGCGCGTGTCGAGCAGTACTTC
>TRBV3-1/TRBV3-2|-|-|TRBJ2-5
CASSHTSPGVGGTQYF
TGTGCCAGCAGCCACACTAGCCCGGGGGTGGGGGGGACCCAGTACTTC
>TRBV4-1|TRBD1|-|TRBJ1-5
CASSQPDRGHNQPQHF
TGCGCCAGCAGCCAACCCGACAGGGGGCATAATCAGCCCCAGCATTTT
>TRBV3-1/TRBV3-2|TRBD2|-|TRBJ2-7
CASSRTSGEQYF
TGTGCCAGCAGCCGAACTAGCGGCGAGCAGTACTTC
>TRBV5-4|TRBD1|-|TRBJ2-6
CASSWTLTGGAPGANVLTF
TGTGCCAGCAGCTGGACCCTGACAGGGGGCGCCCCTGGGGCCAACGTCCTGACTTTC
>TRBV7-2|TRBD2|-|TRBJ2-2
CASSLRYPSGRLSGELFF
TGTGCCAGCAGCTTAAGATATCCTAGCGGGAGACTATCCGGGGAGCTGTTTTTT
>TRBV18|-|once|TRBJ1-5
CASSPGGSNQPQHF
TGTGCCAGCTCACCTGGAGGGAGCAATCAGCCCCAGCATTTT
>TRBV4-1|-|-|TRBJ2-7
CASSQVAGTYEQYF
TGCGCCAGCAGCCAAGTGGCGGGAACCTACGAGCAGTACTTC
>TRBV7-9|TRBD1|-|TRBJ1-1
CASSLNQGADEAFF
TGTGCCAGCAGCTTAAACCAGGGGGCAGATGAAGCTTTCTTT
>TRBV5-1|-|-|TRBJ1-1
CASTNAAGNTEAFF
TGCGCCAGCACTAATGCCGCAGGGAACACTGAAGCTTTCTTT
>TRBV27|TRBD2|-|TRBJ2-7
CASRARTSWYF
TGTGCCAGCAGGGCCAGGACTAGTTGGTACTTC
>TRBV21-1|-|many|TRBJ1-1
CASSRGSTEAFF
TGTGCCAGCAGCAGGGGCAGCACTGAAGCTTTCTTT
>TRBV13|TRBD2|-|TRBJ2-5
CASSLLTSGGSVETQYF
TGTGCCAGCAGCTTACTGACTAGCGGGGGGAGTGTGGAGACCCAGTACTTC
>TRBV9|-|-|TRBJ2-3
CASNTGHTSTDTQYF
TGTGCCAGCAACACGGGACATACTAGCACAGATACGCAGTATTTT
>TRBV27|TRBD1|few|TRBJ1-2
CASSLLGGQANYGYTF
TGTGCCAGCAGTTTACTCGGGGGACAGGCTAATTATGGCTACACCTTC
>TRBV4-2|-|once|TRBJ2-7
CASSQEGAARGQYF
TGTGCCAGCAGCCAAGAGGGGGCGGCACGGGGGCAGTACTTC
>TRBV24-1|TRBD2|-|TRBJ2-3
CATSDRTSGGSSSTDTQYF
TGTGCCACCAGTGACAGAACTAGCGGGGGGTCCTCTAGCACAGATACGCAGTATTTT
>TRBV5-1|-|-|TRBJ2-2
CASTPNSPFANTGELFF
TGCGCCAGCACCCCGAACTCCCCGTTCGCGAACACCGGGGAGCTGTTTTTT
>TRBV6-5|TRBD1|-|TRBJ1-6
CASRPGTGTSPLHF
TGTGCCAGCAGGCCGGGGACAGGGACTTCACCCCTCCACTTT
>TRBV3-1/TRBV3-2|TRBD1|-|TRBJ1-6
CASSQGTGRKSPLHF
TGTGCCAGCAGCCAAGGGACAGGACGAAAGTCACCCCTCCACTTT
>TRBV7-2|TRBD2|-|TRBJ2-1
CASSPGGRYNEQFF
TGTGCCAGCAGCCCGGGGGGGCGATACAATGAGCAGTTCTTC
>TRBV6-5|TRBD2|-|TRBJ2-3
CASSSSGGTDTQYF
TGTGCCAGCAGTTCTAGCGGGGGGACAGATACGCAGTATTTT